These 9 T cell receptor beta chains were sequenced from one sample in a study of PD-L1 blockade in urothelial cancer. Method: immunoSEQ multiplex PCR; TCRdb's copy keeps in-frame clones and lacks some. In the table there are some 35,000 clones, over 75% of which are singletons. Here the sequenced sample was PBMCs, taken around atezolizumab (anti-PD-L1) treatment. The receptor source for this set is a man aged 55 to 70 with urothelial cancer.

The chain couples TRBV7-6 to TRBJ2-3; 12 bases match TRBD2. Germline V gene lookup returns CDR1 SGHVS and CDR2 FNYEAQ. This CDR3 is built from 18 residues. With 5 bases clipped from V and 5 bases from J, the junction kept 14 bases outside the gene matches. Here the CDR3 reads CASSTAPSSGGAIDTQYF. In DNA, the CDR3 is TGTGCCAGCAGCACAGCGCCTTCTAGCGGGGGGGCAATAGATACGCAGTATTTT.

This clone appeared a few times. The V call is TRBV7-8, the J call TRBJ1-1; D gene ambiguous. Germline-derived CDR1 and CDR2 are SGHVS and FQNEAQ. CDR3 length equals 11 residues. With 6 bases removed from V and 9 bases from J, the gap between germline ends came to 11 bases. CDR3 nucleotides: TGTGCCAGCAGTGACATGGGTCAAGCTTTCTTT. This encodes CASSDMGQAFF.

V is TRBV5-4 and J is TRBJ1-1, with 9 bases fitting TRBD1. The CDR3 contains 16 residues. V was clipped by 4 bases and J by 1 base; unmatched bases: 8. Looked up from germline, CDR1 is SGHNT and CDR2 is YYREEE (reference sequence). The CDR3 DNA follows: TGTGCCAGCAGCCGGGGACAGGGAGCTTCGAACACTGAAGCTTTCTTT. Translating it yields CASSRGQGASNTEAFF.

The rearrangement joins TRBV7-2 to TRBJ2-7, with D tentatively TRBD2 (7 bases). V lost 6 bases and J 5 bases, leaving 17 bases between the germline ends. This CDR3 is 14 amino acids long. Germline CDR1 is SGHTA and CDR2 is FQGNSA. CDR3 coding DNA: TGTGCCAGCAGTCCTCGTTGGGGGGGCAACGAGCAGTACTTC. It is translated as CASSPRWGGNEQYF. The entire variable domain, with the rest obtained from reference TRBV7-2 and TRBJ2-7, is as follows: GAGVSQSPSNKVTEKGKDVELRCDPISGHTALYWYRQSLGQGLEFLIYFQGNSAPDKSGLPSDRFSAERTGGSVSTLTIQRTQQEDSAVYLCASSPRWGGNEQYFGPGTRLTVT.

This chain uses TRBV2 with TRBJ1-6; D possibly corresponds to TRBD1 (6 bases). Germline V gene lookup returns CDR1 SNHLY and CDR2 FYNNEI. CDR3 size: 14 residues. The V end lost 8 bases, the J end lost 5 bases, and 13 bases lay between the germline ends. The CDR3, as DNA: TGTGCCAGCCACATACAGGGACATAATTCACCCCTCCACTTT. This gives the protein CASHIQGHNSPLHF.

J is TRBJ1-1 and V is TRBV7-2; D ambiguous. The CDR3 contains 13 residues. Per germline, CDR1 SGHTA and CDR2 FQGNSA. The V end was cut by 1 base, the J end by 3 bases, with 6 bases between. CDR3 DNA sequence: TGTGCCAGCAGCTTAGTACGGGACACTGAAGCTTTCTTT. It is translated as CASSLVRDTEAFF.

J is TRBJ2-1 and V is TRBV4-2, with 15 bases fitting TRBD2. The CDR3 sequence is 15 residues long. Germline V gene lookup returns CDR1 LGHNA and CDR2 YNFKEQ. V trimming: 4 bases; J trimming: 10 bases; junction bases outside the gene matches: 5. The CDR3 here is CASSRTSGGAWEQFF. The DNA of the CDR3 is TGTGCCAGCAGCCGGACTAGCGGGGGGGCCTGGGAGCAGTTCTTC.

The chain recombines TRBV4-1 with TRBJ2-5, with 7 bases aligning to TRBD1. CDR1 is MGHRA and CDR2 is YSYEKL in the germline V gene. This CDR3 spans 16 amino acids. Trimming cost V 3 bases and J 1 base; bases outside gene matches: 8. CDR3 loop: CASSHPRDSTQETQYF. For the CDR3, the DNA is TGCGCCAGCAGCCACCCCCGGGACAGTACCCAAGAGACCCAGTACTTC.

The chain has TRBV5-1 and TRBJ2-5; tentative D call: TRBD1 (6 bases). Per the germline V gene, CDR1 is SGHRS and CDR2 is YFSETQ. The CDR3 spans 13 residues. V lost 5 bases to trimming and J lost 5 bases, with 13 bases between them. The CDR3 nucleotides are TGCGCCAGCAGGAAGTCAGGGGATGAGACCCAGTACTTC. This translates into CASRKSGDETQYF.